The 23 T cell receptor beta chains presented below share a single source sample, sequenced in a study of PD-1 blockade in mismatch repair-deficient tumors. Produced via immunoSEQ multiplex PCR; TCRdb's table is partial and in-frame only. The sample carries about 120,000 clones, roughly 90% recorded once. The sequenced sample was peripheral blood, obtained just under 74 weeks after starting pembrolizumab. These receptors all come from an adult with mismatch repair-deficient cancer.

The rearrangement links TRBV5-1 to TRBJ2-7; TRBD1 might be the D (6 bases). There are 10 residues in the CDR3. In germline, CDR1 is SGHRS, CDR2 YFSETQ. The CDR3 DNA sequence: TGCACGGACAGCTCCTACGAGCAGTACTTC. Its protein is CTDSSYEQYF.

This clone was observed a handful of times. This chain joins TRBV7-9 and TRBJ1-2, with D maybe TRBD1 (5 bases). The CDR3 has 15 residues. Germline CDR1 reads SEHNR; CDR2 reads FQNEAQ (reference sequence). The V end was cut by 5 bases, the J end by 2 bases, with 15 bases between. The CDR3 here is CASSPAGGLNYGYTF. The CDR3 nucleotides are TGTGCCAGCAGCCCTGCCGGGGGTCTGAACTATGGCTACACCTTC.

This clone was observed a few times. The V and J genes are TRBV7-9 and TRBJ2-2; D not resolved. CDR3 length: 12 amino acids. The V gene's germline CDR1 is SEHNR and CDR2 FQNEAQ (reference sequence). Trimming removed 5 bases from V and 6 bases from J, with 7 bases in between. CDR3 region: CASSPISGELFF. The CDR3 DNA is TGTGCCAGCAGCCCCATTTCCGGGGAGCTGTTTTTT.

The J gene is TRBJ2-3, the V gene TRBV13; D might be TRBD1 (6 bases). Germline assignment: CDR1 PRHDT and CDR2 FYEKMQ (reference sequence). The length of the CDR3 is 14 residues. Deletions cut 4 bases from V and 0 bases from J, with 8 bases between. Written as DNA, the CDR3 is TGTGCCAGCAGCTGGACAGCTAGCACAGATACGCAGTATTTT. Encoded protein: CASSWTASTDTQYF.

The rearrangement links TRBV5-1 to TRBJ2-3; 10 bases fit TRBD2. The germline gives CDR1 SGHRS, CDR2 YFSETQ. With 5 bases clipped from V and 4 bases from J, the junction kept 10 bases outside the gene matches. The CDR3 is 16 residues long. DNA of the CDR3: TGCGCCAGCAGTTTATCCCCTAGCGGGAGTGCAGATACGCAGTATTTT. It encodes CASSLSPSGSADTQYF.

The J gene is TRBJ2-3, the V gene TRBV7-8; D not resolved. In germline, CDR1 is SGHVS, CDR2 FQNEAQ. This CDR3 is built from 15 residues. Trimming removed 3 bases at V and 3 bases at J, with 13 bases between. The CDR3 DNA reads TGTGCCAGCAGCTTTTCTCCAGGCGCTACAGATACGCAGTATTTT. It translates to CASSFSPGATDTQYF.

V is TRBV27 and J is TRBJ1-2, with D unclear. Germline V lookup: CDR1 MNHEY, CDR2 SMNVEV (reference sequence). The ends were cut back, 8 bases at V and 4 bases at J, with 11 bases in the middle. The CDR3 sequence is 12 residues long. The CDR3 DNA sequence: TGTGCCAGCGGAGAGGCTACCTATGGCTACACCTTC. It specifies CASGEATYGYTF.

The chain recombines TRBV19 with TRBJ2-7; no reliable D call. Germline V gene data show CDR1 as LNHDA and CDR2 as SQIVND (reference sequence). Trimming cost V 3 bases and J 2 bases, with 8 bases left between them. CDR3 size: 13 residues. CDR3 bases: TGTGCCAGTAGTATTACACGCACCTACGAGCAGTACTTC. This codes for CASSITRTYEQYF.

The chain employs TRBV6-5 and TRBJ1-1, with 7 nucleotides matching TRBD1. V was clipped by 0 bases and J by 8 bases; unmatched bases: 6. Germline values: CDR1 MNHEY, CDR2 SVGAGI. The CDR3 has 14 residues. In nucleotides, the CDR3 is TGTGCCAGCAGTTACTCCGGACAGGCCCGGGAAGCTTTCTTT. Protein product: CASSYSGQAREAFF.

The chain uses TRBV11-3 and TRBJ2-3; D remains unclear. V was cut by 0 bases and J by 5 bases, with 18 bases left in between. This CDR3 has 17 residues. Germline V gene data show CDR1 as SGHNT and CDR2 as YENEEA. CDR3 sequence (DNA): TGTGCCAGCAGCTTAGACGCTAGTACCGCCTCGGGAGATACGCAGTATTTT. Protein product: CASSLDASTASGDTQYF.

The chain links TRBV15 to TRBJ2-1; 13 nucleotides align to TRBD2. The germline CDR1 and CDR2 sequences are LNHNV and YYDKDF (reference sequence). V lost 3 bases and J lost 6; bases outside the gene matches: 8. This CDR3 spans 17 amino acids. CDR3 in amino acids: CATSSDKGTSGVNEQFF. As DNA, the CDR3 is TGTGCCACCAGCAGCGACAAAGGGACTAGCGGGGTCAATGAGCAGTTCTTC.

The CDR3 DNA is TGTGCCAGCAGTGAATCTTCCGGGTACATTCAGTACTTC. Translation gives CASSESSGYIQYF. The chain employs TRBV2 and TRBJ2-4; D remains unclear. The CDR3 spans 13 residues. Germline CDR1 SNHLY, CDR2 FYNNEI. The V gene lost 2 bases and the J gene lost 8 bases, with 10 bases spanning the gap.

CDR3 residues: CAWSGGTSTFAYNEQFF. CDR3 nucleotide sequence: TGTGCCTGGAGTGGGGGGACTAGCACCTTCGCCTACAATGAGCAGTTCTTC. The chain combines TRBV30 with TRBJ2-1; 9 positions match TRBD2. The length of the CDR3 is 17 residues. The germline V gene has CDR1 GTSNPN and CDR2 SVGIG (reference sequence). V was clipped by 1 base and J by 2 bases; unmatched bases: 9.

The chain links TRBV5-1 to TRBJ2-7; 13 nucleotides match TRBD2. V lost 2 bases, J lost 3 bases, and 2 bases stayed unmatched. This CDR3 is built from 15 residues. CDR1 is SGHRS and CDR2 is YFSETQ in the germline V gene. The CDR3 DNA reads as TGCGCCAGCAGCTTAGGGACTAGCGGGATCTACGAGCAGTACTTC. Encoded protein: CASSLGTSGIYEQYF.

The chain has TRBV10-3 and TRBJ2-1; no definite D call. The CDR3 is 17 residues long. Trimming took 5 bases from V and 0 from J, leaving 17 bases between them. The germline V gene has CDR1 ENHRY and CDR2 SYGVKD. This chain's CDR3 is CAISLAPFKGSYNEQFF. In nucleotides, the CDR3 is TGTGCCATCAGTTTAGCCCCTTTCAAGGGCTCCTACAATGAGCAGTTCTTC.

The chain is built from TRBV7-6 and TRBJ2-3, with D hard to call. Trimming shortened V by 1 base and J by 4 bases, and 9 bases separated the two germline ends. Germline CDR1 is SGHVS and CDR2 is FNYEAQ. The CDR3 consists of 14 residues. The CDR3 sequence is CASSLEVGPDTQYF. The CDR3 DNA is TGTGCCAGCAGCTTAGAAGTAGGGCCAGATACGCAGTATTTT.

The chain combines TRBV5-1 with TRBJ1-3, with 8 bases that match TRBD1. Looked up from germline, CDR1 is SGHRS and CDR2 is YFSETQ. J was trimmed by 6 bases and V by 0 bases; bases with no gene match: 5. There are 15 residues in the CDR3. The CDR3 DNA reads as TGCGCCAGCAGCTTGGATCCAGGGGGCAAAAACACCATATATTTT. It translates to CASSLDPGGKNTIYF.

This rearrangement joins TRBV11-2 to TRBJ2-1; unclear D gene. This CDR3 has 15 residues. Germline assignment: CDR1 SGHAT and CDR2 FQNNGV. The ends were cut back, 0 bases at V and 2 bases at J, with 8 bases in the middle. This CDR3 reads CASSLEPGTYNEQFF. For the CDR3, the DNA is TGTGCCAGCAGCTTAGAGCCAGGTACCTACAATGAGCAGTTCTTC.

The chain couples TRBV7-9 to TRBJ2-1; 13 positions match TRBD2. Germline assignment: CDR1 SEHNR and CDR2 FQNEAQ (reference sequence). CDR3 size: 15 residues. V lost 5 bases, J lost 9 bases, and 7 bases stayed unmatched. The CDR3 DNA sequence: TGTGCCAGCAGCCCTGGGACTAGCGGGGTCAGTGAGCAGTTCTTC. The encoded protein is CASSPGTSGVSEQFF.

Details on this clone: Other nucleotide sequences from this sample produce the same CDR3. The V gene is TRBV5-4, the J gene TRBJ2-7, with D possibly being TRBD1 or TRBD2 (5 bases each). With 4 bases removed from V and 7 bases from J, the gap between germline ends came to 12 bases. Germline values: CDR1 SGHNT, CDR2 YYREEE (reference sequence). This CDR3 spans 12 amino acids. The CDR3 DNA follows: TGTGCCAGCAGCCTTGGGACGGCTGAGCAGTACTTC. It codes for CASSLGTAEQYF.

This chain uses TRBV5-6 with TRBJ2-5; D is undetermined. Between the trimmed V and J ends, which lost 0 bases and 1 base, there was a span of 4 bases. In germline, CDR1 is SGHDT, CDR2 YYEEEE. The CDR3 has 13 residues. The CDR3 protein is CASSLVRQETQYF. The CDR3 DNA follows: TGTGCCAGCAGCTTGGTGCGCCAAGAGACCCAGTACTTC.

This chain uses TRBV5-1 with TRBJ2-5, with D unclear. The germline CDR1 and CDR2 sequences are SGHRS and YFSETQ. Trimming removed 5 bases from V and 3 bases from J, with 8 bases in between. This CDR3 spans 12 amino acids. As DNA, the CDR3 is TGCGCCAGCAGTTCCGGCAAAGAGACCCAGTACTTC. Its translation is CASSSGKETQYF. The variable domain in full, with the rest retrieved from reference TRBV5-1 and TRBJ2-5, is KAGVTQTPRYLIKTRGQQVTLSCSPISGHRSVSWYQQTPGQGLQFLFEYFSETQRNKGNFPGRFSGRQFSNSRSEMNVSTLELGDSALYLCASSSGKETQYFGPGTRLLVL.

The genes are TRBV29-1 and TRBJ1-2; 10 nucleotides line up with TRBD1. V lost 6 bases and J lost 4; bases outside the gene matches: 5. The germline V gene has CDR1 SQVTM and CDR2 ANQGSEA. This CDR3 has 13 amino acids. The CDR3 nucleotides are TGCAGCGTGGGGACAGGGGAGAGCTATGGCTACACCTTC. Amino acid sequence: CSVGTGESYGYTF. Supplemented by reference TRBV29-1 and TRBJ1-2, the full variable domain reads SAVISQKPSRDICQRGTSLTIQCQVDSQVTMMFWYRQQPGQSLTLIATANQGSEATYESGFVIDKFPISRPNLTFSTLTVSNMSPEDSSIYLCSVGTGESYGYTFGSGTRLTVV.